The subject of this entry is one T cell receptor (beta chain). The data are from a study of blood T cell repertoires in COVID-19. The overall study: The study drew acute and convalescent COVID-19 samples from the United States, Italy and Spain. Sources were T cells, B-cell-depleted T cells, or PBMCs; the material itself was cDNA or gDNA.

Original methodology: Nucleated cell counts were estimated from reference gene primer amplification. Sequenced by immunoSEQ multiplex PCR; TCRdb stores in-frame clones only, minus some. The DNA was the basis for D and trimming; V, J and clone size are from that table. Found here are about 120,000 clones, 85% of them singletons; the top ten hold approximately 30%. The V and J ends lost 7 bases and 7 bases, in that order; junction bases with no gene match: 7. The CDR3 runs to 13 residues. CDR1 is LNHDA and CDR2 is SQIVND in the germline V gene (reference sequence). This receptor was identified in an elderly woman with acute or convalescent COVID-19. V is TRBV19 and J is TRBJ1-2, with 9 bases fitting TRBD1. Material: peripheral blood. The CDR3 sequence is CASNRGQGAGYTF. The CDR3 DNA sequence: TGTGCCAGTAACAGGGGACAGGGAGCTGGCTACACCTTC.